The 30 T cell receptor beta chains below all came from one sample that was sequenced in a study of cytomegalovirus exposure and HLA in healthy donors (TCRdb year 2017). Library generation was performed with the immunoSEQ multiplex PCR assay. For the multiplex PCR, a mixture combining 60 forward primers for TCR Vbeta segments and 13 reverse primers for TCR Jbeta segments was used. What TCRdb holds here is the immuneACCESS table cut down to in-frame rearrangements. Part of the clones is not present; checked against another copy, under half of the missing clones reflect an unresolved V gene, and the others are unexplained. The sample table holds about 83,000 clones, of which roughly 76% were seen once. The biggest ten clones account for approximately 1.9% of the sample. The sequencing input was PBMCs. These TCRs come from a woman aged 25 to 39 in good health and CMV-seronegative.

V usage is TRBV5-4 and J usage is TRBJ2-5, with TRBD1 matching over 7 bases. The ends lost 0 bases at V and 2 bases at J; junction bases unmatched: 4. Germline assignment: CDR1 SGHNT and CDR2 YYREEE (reference sequence). The CDR3 runs to 15 residues. In DNA form, the CDR3 reads TGTGCCAGCAGCTTGGGAGGGGGCGGGCAAGAGACCCAGTACTTC. Residues: CASSLGGGGQETQYF.

The chain carries TRBV5-1 and TRBJ2-1, with D perhaps matching TRBD2 (6 bases). CDR1 is SGHRS and CDR2 is YFSETQ in the germline V gene. CDR3 size: 14 residues. Trimming took off 4 bases at V and 6 bases at J, with 14 bases between the two ends. The DNA for the CDR3 is TGCGCCAGCAGCGCCAATATAGCGGCCAATGAGCAGTTCTTC. Its translation: CASSANIAANEQFF.

This clone was seen a handful of times. V usage is TRBV4-3 and J usage is TRBJ2-5; maybe TRBD2 (6 bases). Germline CDR1 reads LGHNA; CDR2 reads YSLEER. The CDR3 spans 15 residues. V dropped 0 bases and J dropped 7 bases, with 15 bases sitting between them. The CDR3 region has the DNA TGCGCCAGCAGCCAAGACTTAGCGGTGAGGGGGACCCAGTACTTC. This sequence encodes CASSQDLAVRGTQYF.

The chain links TRBV9 to TRBJ2-3; 10 bases map to TRBD2. This CDR3 spans 16 amino acids. Germline loops: CDR1 SGDLS, CDR2 YYNGEE. J was trimmed by 2 bases and V by 4 bases; bases with no gene match: 7. The CDR3 sequence is CASSISTSGYTDTQYF. In DNA form, the CDR3 reads TGTGCCAGCAGCATCTCGACTAGCGGGTACACAGATACGCAGTATTTT.

The rearrangement joins TRBV5-1 to TRBJ2-3, with 15 nucleotides matching TRBD2. From germline, CDR1 is SGHRS and CDR2 YFSETQ. J gave up 5 bases and V 4 bases, and 8 bases lay outside the gene matches. The length of the CDR3 is 17 residues. The CDR3 nucleotides read TGCGCCAGCAGCCCGGGACTAGCGGGAGGCCGTTTAGATACGCAGTATTTT. This gives the protein CASSPGLAGGRLDTQYF.

J is TRBJ2-1 and V is TRBV9; 10 bases align to TRBD2. V gave up 0 bases and J gave up 8 bases; unmatched junction bases: 5. Germline-derived CDR1 and CDR2 are SGDLS and YYNGEE. This CDR3 region has 15 residues. As DNA, the CDR3 is TGTGCCAGCAGCGTAGAAAGCGGGAGGGCCTATGAGCAGTTCTTC. Amino acids: CASSVESGRAYEQFF.

The gene calls are TRBV27 and TRBJ1-5; 10 bases are shared with TRBD1. The junction had 14 bases not matched to a gene; V was cut back by 5 bases and J by 4 bases. The CDR3 is 18 residues long. Germline lookup yields CDR1 MNHEY and CDR2 SMNVEV (reference sequence). In DNA form, the CDR3 reads TGTGCCAGCAGTGCCAGGACAGGGGGAGAGAGAGGGAATCAGCCCCAGCATTTT. Translating gives CASSARTGGERGNQPQHF.

This chain joins TRBV15 and TRBJ1-5, with 7 bases matching TRBD1. CDR1 LNHNV and CDR2 YYDKDF come from the germline V gene (reference sequence). CDR3 size: 15 residues. V gave up 0 bases and J gave up 6 bases; unmatched junction bases: 5. The CDR3 DNA sequence: TGTGCCACCAGCAGAGATTCAGGGGGACGTCAGCCCCAGCATTTT. Amino acid sequence: CATSRDSGGRQPQHF.

The V and J genes are TRBV4-2 and TRBJ1-4; D possibly corresponds to TRBD1 (6 bases). The CDR3 spans 16 residues. The V gene lost 5 bases and the J gene lost 7 bases, with 20 bases spanning the gap. Per the germline V gene, CDR1 is LGHNA and CDR2 is YNFKEQ. In nucleotides, the CDR3 is TGTGCCAGCAGCTCCGGGACGGGGGGCGTGGGTGAAAAACTGTTTTTT. It codes for CASSSGTGGVGEKLFF.

The chain couples TRBV19 to TRBJ1-2; D not resolved. Germline V gives CDR1 LNHDA, CDR2 SQIVND (reference sequence). The length of the CDR3 is 13 residues. Trimming took 7 bases from V and 4 from J, leaving 13 bases between them. CDR3 bases: TGTGCCAGTAAGAGGGTCGGGAGCTATGGCTACACCTTC. Translated: CASKRVGSYGYTF.

The chain employs TRBV2 and TRBJ1-1; no reliable D call. The CDR3 extends over 13 amino acids. Germline assignment: CDR1 SNHLY and CDR2 FYNNEI. The V end lost 10 bases, the J end lost 1 base, and 13 bases lay between the germline ends. CDR3 loop: CATAKAGNTEAFF. The CDR3 DNA is TGTGCCACCGCCAAGGCGGGGAACACTGAAGCTTTCTTT.

The chain links TRBV29-1 to TRBJ1-1; D is unresolved. The germline gives CDR1 SQVTM, CDR2 ANQGSEA. This CDR3 contains 14 residues. V was cut by 4 bases and J by 1 base, with 13 bases left in between. CDR3 in amino acids: CSVATRTGNTEAFF. The CDR3 DNA follows: TGCAGCGTTGCAACACGGACTGGGAACACTGAAGCTTTCTTT.

About this clone: The junction does not match germline at one end; this may be a read error. V gene TRBV7-7 combines with J gene TRBJ1-2; D is unresolved. This CDR3 spans 17 amino acids. Germline V CDR1 and CDR2: SSHAT, FNYEAQ (reference sequence). Written as DNA, the CDR3 is TGTGCTAGCAGCTTACCCCGGCAGGCCGATGAACCCTATGGCTACACCTTC. Translated, it gives CASSLPRQADEPYGYTF.

J is TRBJ1-5 and V is TRBV6-1; D unclear. V was clipped by 6 bases and J by 2 bases, with 8 bases between them. Germline-derived CDR1 and CDR2 are MNHNS and SASEGT. There are 13 residues in the CDR3. In DNA, the CDR3 is TGTGCCAGCAGCCAAGCCCGCAATCAGCCCCAGCATTTT. Its protein product is CASSQARNQPQHF.

The rearrangement joins TRBV2 to TRBJ2-7, with 9 bases lining up with TRBD2. In germline, CDR1 is SNHLY, CDR2 FYNNEI. The trim removed 11 bases at V and 6 bases at J, leaving 5 bases unmatched. The CDR3 contains 11 residues. Written as DNA, the CDR3 is TGTGCCGTTAGCGGGAGTGTCGAGCAGTACTTC. The encoded protein is CAVSGSVEQYF.

This clone showed up just a few times. The chain carries TRBV19 and TRBJ2-3; 10 positions match TRBD2. Per germline, CDR1 LNHDA and CDR2 SQIVND (reference sequence). This CDR3 is 16 amino acids long. V lost 5 bases and J lost 4; bases outside the gene matches: 9. The CDR3 region has the DNA TGTGCCAGTAGTGCAAGCGGGAGGGCCTCCCCAGATACGCAGTATTTT. Translated: CASSASGRASPDTQYF.

The gene calls are TRBV18 and TRBJ2-5; TRBD1 might be the D (6 bases). The CDR3 has 15 amino acids. The V end was cut by 0 bases, the J end by 3 bases, with 11 bases between. Germline V CDR1 and CDR2: KGHSH, LQKENI. The CDR3 region is CASSPPSRGEETQYF. The CDR3 bases are TGTGCCAGCTCACCACCTTCCAGGGGCGAAGAGACCCAGTACTTC.

V is TRBV25-1 and J is TRBJ2-5; the D gene is possibly TRBD1 (6 bases). Germline CDR1 reads MGHDK; CDR2 reads SYGVNS. This CDR3 is 16 amino acids long. Deletions cut 0 bases from V and 1 base from J, with 12 bases between. The chain's CDR3 is CASSEYQGSVQETQYF. The CDR3 coding sequence is TGTGCCAGCAGTGAATATCAGGGGTCTGTCCAAGAGACCCAGTACTTC.

The V and J genes are TRBV7-2 and TRBJ1-5; 9 bases align to TRBD1. Trimming at V came to 3 bases and at J to 6 bases, leaving 6 bases not matched to a gene. The CDR3 consists of 15 residues. The V gene's germline CDR1 is SGHTA and CDR2 FQGNSA. The CDR3 DNA is TGTGCCAGCAGCTTTGCACAGGGGGCGGTTCAGCCCCAGCATTTT. Its translation: CASSFAQGAVQPQHF. The complete variable domain, with remaining parts taken from reference TRBV7-2 and TRBJ1-5, reads GAGVSQSPSNKVTEKGKDVELRCDPISGHTALYWYRQSLGQGLEFLIYFQGNSAPDKSGLPSDRFSAERTGGSVSTLTIQRTQQEDSAVYLCASSFAQGAVQPQHFGDGTRLSIL.

The chain employs TRBV19 and TRBJ2-7; 8 bases line up with TRBD1. Germline CDR1 is LNHDA and CDR2 is SQIVND (reference sequence). The junction had 10 bases not matched to a gene; V was cut back by 3 bases and J by 3 bases. There are 16 residues in the CDR3. CDR3 in DNA: TGTGCCAGTAGTATTGTCGGGGACAGGCTTCACTACGAGCAGTACTTC. Translation: CASSIVGDRLHYEQYF.

This chain uses TRBV5-6 with TRBJ2-2; D may be TRBD1 (6 bases). V lost 4 bases, J lost 0 bases, and 13 bases lay in between. Per the germline V gene, CDR1 is SGHDT and CDR2 is YYEEEE. CDR3 length equals 16 residues. CDR3 loop: CASSPGQGTNTGELFF. CDR3 DNA sequence: TGTGCCAGCAGCCCCGGGCAGGGGACGAACACCGGGGAGCTGTTTTTT.

This clone was detected once. The chain joins TRBV30 to TRBJ2-7; maybe TRBD1 (6 bases). This CDR3 is 13 amino acids long. Trimming pared 4 bases from V and 1 base from J, leaving 11 bases between. In germline, CDR1 is GTSNPN, CDR2 SVGIG (reference sequence). This CDR3 reads CAWTRGLSYEQYF. DNA of the CDR3: TGTGCCTGGACCAGGGGCCTATCCTACGAGCAGTACTTC.

Comments on this clone: One junction end does not reproduce the germline sequence, and a read error may be involved. For the CDR3, the DNA is TGTGCTAGCAGCTTACTCCCCGACGGAGAATACGAGCAGTACTTC. This encodes CASSLLPDGEYEQYF. The chain combines TRBV7-7 with TRBJ2-7; D is unclear. CDR1 and CDR2 (germline): SSHAT, FNYEAQ (reference sequence). The CDR3 is 15 residues long.

Turning to this clone: At one boundary the junction diverges from the germline segment, which might be a read error. CDR3 in DNA: TGTGCCAGCAGTGATACCGGGGTCCACTTC. It specifies CASSDTGVHF. This chain connects TRBV2 to TRBJ1-2, with no clear D. Germline CDR1 and CDR2: SNHLY and FYNNEI. The CDR3 totals 10 residues.

J is TRBJ2-5 and V is TRBV6-5, with 8 bases fitting TRBD2. CDR1 is MNHEY and CDR2 is SVGAGI in the germline V gene. V trimming: 6 bases; J trimming: 4 bases; junction bases outside the gene matches: 10. The CDR3 is 15 amino acids. CDR3 DNA sequence: TGTGCCAGCAGGGAGATAGCGGGACGTTTAGAGACCCAGTACTTC. It encodes CASREIAGRLETQYF.

The genes are TRBV7-9 and TRBJ2-1; no clear D. This CDR3 region has 11 residues. Germline V gene sequence: CDR1 SEHNR, CDR2 FQNEAQ (reference sequence). The CDR3 DNA sequence: TGTTCCGGCAGCATCTCCTACGAGCAGTTCTTC. Its translation: CSGSISYEQFF.

The rearrangement uses TRBV25-1 and TRBJ1-2, with D tentatively TRBD1 (6 bases). Germline V gives CDR1 MGHDK, CDR2 SYGVNS. This CDR3 comprises 13 residues. Trimming stripped 6 bases from V and 3 bases from J, with 11 bases between. CDR3 in amino acids: CASRGGQHYGYTF. CDR3 nucleotides: TGTGCCAGCAGAGGAGGACAGCACTATGGCTACACCTTC.

The CDR3 bases are TGCGCCAGCAGCCAAGATTTCGCGGCCCCCTACAATGAGCAGTTCTTC. Translation: CASSQDFAAPYNEQFF. V gene TRBV4-3 combines with J gene TRBJ2-1; D unresolved. The CDR3 has 16 residues. Germline assignment: CDR1 LGHNA and CDR2 YSLEER. V lost 0 bases and J lost 2, with 11 bases in between.

This clone was detected only once. The genes are TRBV2 and TRBJ2-2; 12 bases agree with TRBD2. The V gene's germline CDR1 is SNHLY and CDR2 FYNNEI. The CDR3 extends over 16 amino acids. Germline trimming cut 6 bases from V and 6 bases from J; bases unmatched to any gene: 8. CDR3 bases: TGTGCCAGCAGCGATAGACTAGCGGGAGACTCCGGGGAGCTGTTTTTT. Protein sequence: CASSDRLAGDSGELFF. The complete variable domain, with remaining parts taken from reference TRBV2 and TRBJ2-2, reads EPEVTQTPSHQVTQMGQEVILRCVPISNHLYFYWYRQILGQKVEFLVSFYNNEISEKSEIFDDQFSVERPDGSNFTLKIRSTKLEDSAMYFCASSDRLAGDSGELFFGEGSRLTVL.

The genes are TRBV28 and TRBJ2-7; D is perhaps TRBD2 (6 bases). This CDR3 comprises 15 residues. Germline CDR1 and CDR2: MDHEN and SYDVKM. Trimming cost V 2 bases and J 6 bases, with 17 bases left between them. The CDR3: CASSLTSTGTREQYF. CDR3 coding DNA: TGTGCCAGCAGTTTAACCTCCACCGGGACTCGCGAGCAGTACTTC.